This T cell receptor (beta chain) was sequenced for a study of memory CD4+ T cells and cytomegalovirus serostatus. Study at large: Of the healthy Belgian adults, 9 were CMV seropositive and about 24 seronegative.

Single viable CD3+CD4+CD8-CD45RO+ cells were sorted as the memory CD4+ T cells. Donors' CMV status reflects serum IgG against pp150, pp28, p38, p52. For this clone: The antigen remains unidentified.

Between the trimmed V and J ends, which lost 0 bases and 0 bases, there was a span of 11 bases. The CDR3 spans 16 residues. Per the germline V gene, CDR1 is SGDLS and CDR2 is YYNGEE. Original analysis: After removing out-of-frame reads, 2 million to 2.5 million distinct TCRbeta sequences remained. Method: immunoSEQ multiplex PCR; TCRdb's copy keeps in-frame clones and lacks some. D and trimming were read from the DNA, whereas the V and J calls and clone size are those reported in that table. The sample lists 50,000 to 70,000 clones; under 80% were seen once. The study, taken as a whole, reports: Suggested: most of the CMV-linked TCR signature lies in CD4+ memory cells.

This sequence was found in an adult in good health and CMV-seronegative. The specimen sequenced was memory CD4+ T cells from blood. The rearrangement joins TRBV9 to TRBJ2-3; D gene ambiguous. The CDR3 region is CASSVGLSSSTDTQYF. In DNA, the CDR3 is TGTGCCAGCAGCGTAGGCCTATCATCGAGCACAGATACGCAGTATTTT.